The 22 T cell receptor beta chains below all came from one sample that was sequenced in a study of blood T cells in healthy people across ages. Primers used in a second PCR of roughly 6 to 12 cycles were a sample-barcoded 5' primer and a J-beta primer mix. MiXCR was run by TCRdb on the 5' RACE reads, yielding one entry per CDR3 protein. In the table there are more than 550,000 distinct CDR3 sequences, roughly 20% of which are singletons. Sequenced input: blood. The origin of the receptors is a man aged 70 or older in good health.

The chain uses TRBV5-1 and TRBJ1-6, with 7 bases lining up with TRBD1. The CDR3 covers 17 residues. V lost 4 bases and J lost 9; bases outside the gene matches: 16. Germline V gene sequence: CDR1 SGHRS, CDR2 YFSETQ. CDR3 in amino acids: CASSNGNRQGFGSPLHF. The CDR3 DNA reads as TGCGCCAGCAGCAATGGGAATCGACAGGGATTCGGTTCACCCCTCCACTTT. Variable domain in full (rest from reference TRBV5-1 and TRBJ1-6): KAGVTQTPRYLIKTRGQQVTLSCSPISGHRSVSWYQQTPGQGLQFLFEYFSETQRNKGNFPGRFSGRQFSNSRSEMNVSTLELGDSALYLCASSNGNRQGFGSPLHFGNGTRLTVT.

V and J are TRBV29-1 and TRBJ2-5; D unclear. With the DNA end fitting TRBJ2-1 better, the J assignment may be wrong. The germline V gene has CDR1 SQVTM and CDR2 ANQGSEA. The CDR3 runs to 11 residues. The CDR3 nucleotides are TGCAGCGTCGGCATGGACGCTGAGCAGTTCTTC. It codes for CSVGMDAEQFF.

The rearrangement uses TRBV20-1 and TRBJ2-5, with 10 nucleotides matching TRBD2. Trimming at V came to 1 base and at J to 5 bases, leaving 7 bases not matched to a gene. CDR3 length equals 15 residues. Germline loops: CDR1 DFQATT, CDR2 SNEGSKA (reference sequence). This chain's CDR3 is CSARASGSVRETQYF. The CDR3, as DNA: TGCAGTGCTAGAGCTAGCGGGAGTGTTCGGGAGACCCAGTACTTC.

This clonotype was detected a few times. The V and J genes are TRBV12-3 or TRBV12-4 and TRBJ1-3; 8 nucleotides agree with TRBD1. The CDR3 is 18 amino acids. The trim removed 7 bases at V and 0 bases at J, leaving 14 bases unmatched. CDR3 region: CASTMKPYGTGSGNTIYF. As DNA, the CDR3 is TGTGCCAGCACCATGAAACCTTACGGGACAGGCTCTGGAAACACCATATATTTT.

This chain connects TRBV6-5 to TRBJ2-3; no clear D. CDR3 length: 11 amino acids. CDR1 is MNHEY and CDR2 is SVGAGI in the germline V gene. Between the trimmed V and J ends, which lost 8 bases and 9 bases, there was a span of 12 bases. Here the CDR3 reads CASGSSGTQYF. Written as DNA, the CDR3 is TGTGCCAGCGGATCGAGTGGGACGCAGTATTTT.

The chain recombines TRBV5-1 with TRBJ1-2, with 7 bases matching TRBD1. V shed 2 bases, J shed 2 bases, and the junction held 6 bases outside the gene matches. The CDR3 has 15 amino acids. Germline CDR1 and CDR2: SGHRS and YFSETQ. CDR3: CASSLTGATNYGYTF. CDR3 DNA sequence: TGCGCCAGCAGCTTAACAGGGGCTACCAACTATGGCTACACCTTC.

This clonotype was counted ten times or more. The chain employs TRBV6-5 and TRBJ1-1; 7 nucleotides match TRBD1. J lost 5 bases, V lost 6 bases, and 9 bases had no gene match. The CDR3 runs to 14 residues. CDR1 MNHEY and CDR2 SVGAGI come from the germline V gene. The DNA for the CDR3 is TGTGCCAGCAGCTACAGGGGTGGTGGGACTGAAGCTTTCTTT. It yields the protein CASSYRGGGTEAFF.

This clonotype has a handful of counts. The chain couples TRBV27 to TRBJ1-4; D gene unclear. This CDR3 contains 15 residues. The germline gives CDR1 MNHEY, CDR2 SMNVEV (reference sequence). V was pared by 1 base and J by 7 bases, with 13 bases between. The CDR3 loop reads CASSLWAAGGEKLFF. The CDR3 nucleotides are TGTGCCAGCAGTTTATGGGCAGCAGGCGGTGAAAAACTGTTTTTT.

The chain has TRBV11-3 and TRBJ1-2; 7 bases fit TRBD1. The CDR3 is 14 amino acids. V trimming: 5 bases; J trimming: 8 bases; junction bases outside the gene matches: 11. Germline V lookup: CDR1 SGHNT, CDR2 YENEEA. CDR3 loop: CASSRPPTGLGYTF. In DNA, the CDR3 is TGTGCCAGCAGCAGACCCCCGACAGGGTTAGGCTACACCTTC.

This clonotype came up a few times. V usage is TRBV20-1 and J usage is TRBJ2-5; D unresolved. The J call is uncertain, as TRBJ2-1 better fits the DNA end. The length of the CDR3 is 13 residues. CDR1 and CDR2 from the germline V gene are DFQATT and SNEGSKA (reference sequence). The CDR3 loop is CSAFPPGVLEQFF. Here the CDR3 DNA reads TGCAGTGCTTTCCCTCCGGGTGTCCTTGAGCAGTTCTTC.

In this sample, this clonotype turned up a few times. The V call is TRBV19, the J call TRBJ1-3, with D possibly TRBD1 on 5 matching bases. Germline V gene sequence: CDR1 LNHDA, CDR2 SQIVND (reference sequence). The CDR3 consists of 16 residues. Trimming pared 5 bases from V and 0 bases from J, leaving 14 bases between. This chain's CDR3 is CASSSKGLSSGNTIYF. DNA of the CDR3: TGTGCCAGTAGTTCGAAGGGACTGTCCTCTGGAAACACCATATATTTT.

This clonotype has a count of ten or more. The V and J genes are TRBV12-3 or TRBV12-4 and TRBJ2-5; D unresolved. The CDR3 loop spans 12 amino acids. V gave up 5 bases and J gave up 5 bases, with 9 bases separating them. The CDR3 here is CASSPSWETQYF. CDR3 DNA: TGTGCCAGCAGTCCTTCCTGGGAGACCCAGTACTTC.

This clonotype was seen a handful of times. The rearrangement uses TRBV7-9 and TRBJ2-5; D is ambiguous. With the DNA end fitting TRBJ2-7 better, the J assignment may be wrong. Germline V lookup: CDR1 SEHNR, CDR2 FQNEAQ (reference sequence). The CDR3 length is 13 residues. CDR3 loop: CASSLGLGYEQYV. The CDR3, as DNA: TGTGCCAGCAGCTTGGGCCTGGGCTACGAGCAGTACGTC.

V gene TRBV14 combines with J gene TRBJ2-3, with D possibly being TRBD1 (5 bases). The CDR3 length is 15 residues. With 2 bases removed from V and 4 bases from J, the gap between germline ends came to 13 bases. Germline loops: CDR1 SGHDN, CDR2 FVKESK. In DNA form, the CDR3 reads TGTGCCAGCAGCCAACAGGTGGGGCTCGCAGATACGCAGTATTTT. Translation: CASSQQVGLADTQYF. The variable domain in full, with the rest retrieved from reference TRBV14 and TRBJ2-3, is EAGVTQFPSHSVIEKGQTVTLRCDPISGHDNLYWYRRVMGKEIKFLLHFVKESKQDESGMPNNRFLAERTGGTYSTLKVQPAELEDSGVYFCASSQQVGLADTQYFGPGTRLTVL.

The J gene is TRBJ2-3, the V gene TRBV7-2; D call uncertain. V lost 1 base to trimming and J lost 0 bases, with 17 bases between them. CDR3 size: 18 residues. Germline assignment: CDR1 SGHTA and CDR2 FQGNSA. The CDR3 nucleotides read TGTGCCAGCAGCTTAGTCTTAGGGATAGGACGAAGCACAGATACGCAGTATTTT. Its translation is CASSLVLGIGRSTDTQYF.

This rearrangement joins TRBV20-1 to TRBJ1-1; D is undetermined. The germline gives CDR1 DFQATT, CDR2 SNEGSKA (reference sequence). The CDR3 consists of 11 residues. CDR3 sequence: CRGTKNTEAFF. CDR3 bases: TGCAGGGGAACAAAGAACACTGAAGCTTTCTTT.

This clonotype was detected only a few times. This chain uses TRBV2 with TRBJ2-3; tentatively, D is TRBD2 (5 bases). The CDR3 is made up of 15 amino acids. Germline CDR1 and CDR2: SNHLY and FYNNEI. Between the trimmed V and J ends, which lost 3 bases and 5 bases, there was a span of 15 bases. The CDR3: CASSEFVAGVDTQYF. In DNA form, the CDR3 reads TGTGCCAGCAGTGAGTTTGTCGCCGGGGTAGATACGCAGTATTTT.

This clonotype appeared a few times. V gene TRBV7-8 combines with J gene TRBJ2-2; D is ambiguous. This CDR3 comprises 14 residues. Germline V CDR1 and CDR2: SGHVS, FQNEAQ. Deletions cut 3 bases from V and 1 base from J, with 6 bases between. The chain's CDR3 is CASSLAENTGELFF. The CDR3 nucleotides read TGTGCCAGCAGCTTGGCAGAGAACACCGGGGAGCTGTTTTTT.

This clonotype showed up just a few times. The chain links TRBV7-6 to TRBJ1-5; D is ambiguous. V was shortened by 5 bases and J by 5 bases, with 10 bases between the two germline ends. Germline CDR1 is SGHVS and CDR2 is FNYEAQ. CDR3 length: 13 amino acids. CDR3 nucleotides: TGTGCCAGCAGCACAGACCGGTATCAGCCCCAGCATTTT. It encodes CASSTDRYQPQHF.

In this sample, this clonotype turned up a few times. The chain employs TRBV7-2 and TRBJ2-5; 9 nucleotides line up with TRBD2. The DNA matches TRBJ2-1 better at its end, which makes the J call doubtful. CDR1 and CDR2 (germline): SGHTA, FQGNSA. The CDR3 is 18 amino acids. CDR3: CASSLGRAGGVTYNEQFF. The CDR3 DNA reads TGTGCCAGCAGCTTAGGAAGGGCGGGGGGGGTAACATACAATGAGCAGTTCTTC.

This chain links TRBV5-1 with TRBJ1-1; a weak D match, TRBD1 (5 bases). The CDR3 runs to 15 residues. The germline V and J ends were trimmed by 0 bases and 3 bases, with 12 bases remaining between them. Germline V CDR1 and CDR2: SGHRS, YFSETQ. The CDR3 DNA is TGCGCCAGCAGCTTGGCGGGGGGTATCGACACTGAAGCTTTCTTT. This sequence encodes CASSLAGGIDTEAFF. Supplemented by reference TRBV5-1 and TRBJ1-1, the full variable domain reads KAGVTQTPRYLIKTRGQQVTLSCSPISGHRSVSWYQQTPGQGLQFLFEYFSETQRNKGNFPGRFSGRQFSNSRSEMNVSTLELGDSALYLCASSLAGGIDTEAFFGQGTRLTVV.

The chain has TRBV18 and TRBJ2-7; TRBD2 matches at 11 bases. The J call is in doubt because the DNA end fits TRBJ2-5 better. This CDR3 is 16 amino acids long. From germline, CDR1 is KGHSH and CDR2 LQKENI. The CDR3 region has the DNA TGTGCCAGCTCACCCGTACTAACTAGCGGGGGAGAGACCCAGTACTTC. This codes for CASSPVLTSGGETQYF.